A single sample is the source of the 2 T cell receptor beta chains below, sequenced in a study of cytomegalovirus exposure and HLA in healthy donors. The data were produced by immunoSEQ multiplex PCR, yet TCRdb's version contains in-frame clones alone and is incomplete. The data contain about 130,000 clones, about 90% of them singletons. The source material was PBMCs. The source is a man aged 25 to 40 in good health and CMV-seronegative.

The rearrangement links TRBV7-2 to TRBJ2-7; D is possibly TRBD2 (5 bases). Germline values: CDR1 SGHTA, CDR2 FQGNSA. The CDR3 extends over 13 amino acids. Trimming shortened V by 1 base and J by 9 bases, and 13 bases separated the two germline ends. The CDR3 here is CASSLGGGRGQYF. CDR3 nucleotides: TGTGCCAGCAGCTTAGGAGGAGGCCGGGGGCAGTACTTC.

The rearrangement links TRBV7-2 to TRBJ1-3, with D hard to call. V was cut by 3 bases and J by 2 bases, with 8 bases left in between. Germline-derived CDR1 and CDR2 are SGHTA and FQGNSA. CDR3 length equals 14 residues. CDR3 amino acids: CASSFGGTGNTIYF. CDR3 nucleotide sequence: TGTGCCAGCAGCTTTGGAGGGACTGGAAACACCATATATTTT.